This passage covers 31 T cell receptor beta chains from one sample sequenced in a study of CD8 T cells in ankylosing spondylitis. No antigen is known for these receptors. General observations from the study: A motif of 7 to 9 highly homologous TCR beta variants was seen as apparently characteristic of ankylosing spondylitis blood.

One entry per CDR3 protein, called by TCRdb with MiXCR from the 5' RACE reads. Of about 750,000 distinct CDR3 sequences in the sample, over 15% are singletons; the top ten hold 15% to 20%. The sample was blood, either unsorted or a sorted T cell fraction (not recorded which). The receptors were gathered from a male donor with ankylosing spondylitis.

The rearrangement links TRBV6-1 to TRBJ2-7, with D perhaps assigned TRBD1 or TRBD2 (5 bases each). Trimming left V 6 bases short and J 1 base short, with 13 bases between. The CDR3 has 14 amino acids. Germline CDR1 and CDR2: MNHNS and SASEGT. CDR3 amino acids: CASSWDHPSYEQYF. The CDR3 DNA is TGTGCCAGCAGCTGGGACCACCCTTCCTACGAGCAGTACTTC.

This clonotype was counted a few times. CDR3 protein: CASITRWGQLNTEAFF. The CDR3 region has the DNA TGTGCCAGCATCACCCGTTGGGGACAGCTGAACACTGAAGCTTTCTTT. The gene calls are TRBV6-1 and TRBJ1-1, with TRBD1 matching over 7 bases. CDR1 and CDR2 (germline): MNHNS, SASEGT. The CDR3 extends over 16 amino acids. V was pared by 7 bases and J by 0 bases, with 11 bases of the junction left unmatched.

This clonotype was seen a handful of times. CDR3 residues: CASSRDPLAPNIQYF. CDR3 DNA sequence: TGTGCCAGCAGCCGCGATCCCCTAGCCCCGAACATTCAGTACTTC. V and J are TRBV9 and TRBJ2-4; a possible D gene is TRBD2 (5 bases). Trimming pared 4 bases from V and 7 bases from J, leaving 18 bases between. Germline CDR1 SGDLS, CDR2 YYNGEE. This CDR3 contains 15 residues.

J is TRBJ2-7 and V is TRBV20-1, with no clear D. CDR3 size: 13 residues. Germline CDR1 reads DFQATT; CDR2 reads SNEGSKA (reference sequence). V was shortened by 0 bases and J by 4 bases, with 10 bases between the two germline ends. The CDR3 here is CSARDPMRYEQYF. DNA for the CDR3: TGCAGTGCTAGAGACCCTATGAGGTACGAGCAGTACTTC.

The chain recombines TRBV12-3 or TRBV12-4 with TRBJ1-2, with D possibly being TRBD1 (5 bases). This CDR3 has 13 residues. The germline V and J ends were trimmed by 2 bases and 8 bases, with 12 bases remaining between them. CDR3: CASSLQGPRGYTF. The CDR3 DNA sequence: TGTGCCAGCAGTTTACAGGGACCTCGGGGCTACACCTTC.

The chain is built from TRBV27 and TRBJ2-1, with 13 nucleotides matching TRBD2. The V segment lost 4 bases and the J segment 8 bases; nucleotides outside the gene matches: 11. The CDR3 spans 17 residues. Per the germline V gene, CDR1 is MNHEY and CDR2 is SMNVEV (reference sequence). The DNA of the CDR3 is TGTGCCAGCAGTTCGGGACTAGCGGGGAGTTTAAATCATGAGCAGTTCTTC. Translated, it gives CASSSGLAGSLNHEQFF.

A few counts support this clonotype. The chain joins TRBV20-1 to TRBJ2-1; 7 bases match TRBD1. Per germline, CDR1 DFQATT and CDR2 SNEGSKA (reference sequence). The CDR3 spans 13 residues. V lost 6 bases, J lost 1 base, and 3 bases stayed unmatched. The chain's CDR3 is CSATGQSYNEQFF. The CDR3 nucleotides are TGCAGTGCCACGGGACAGTCCTACAATGAGCAGTTCTTC.

The genes are TRBV6-1 and TRBJ1-2; tentative D call: TRBD1 (5 bases). Germline V CDR1 and CDR2: MNHNS, SASEGT. The CDR3 is 15 amino acids. Trimming shortened V by 3 bases and J by 6 bases, and 17 bases separated the two germline ends. The CDR3 DNA reads as TGTGCCAGCAGTGACCCGGCCTGGGGGTCAGATGGCTACACCTTC. As protein: CASSDPAWGSDGYTF.

This sequence joins TRBV29-1 and TRBJ2-7; 13 nucleotides match TRBD2. This CDR3 comprises 15 residues. Germline V gene sequence: CDR1 SQVTM, CDR2 ANQGSEA. After removal of 6 bases from V and 3 bases from J, the junction contained 8 bases not matched to a gene. CDR3: CSVYTSGRAGYEQYF. The DNA of the CDR3 is TGCAGCGTATATACTAGCGGGAGGGCTGGCTACGAGCAGTACTTC.

The V gene is TRBV5-1, the J gene TRBJ2-7; 14 nucleotides line up with TRBD2. This CDR3 comprises 15 residues. Unmatched junction bases numbered 5, after V lost 4 bases and J lost 5 bases. Germline assignment: CDR1 SGHRS and CDR2 YFSETQ. Written as DNA, the CDR3 is TGCGCCAGCAGCCCCGGGACTAGCGGGAGCCACGAGCAGTACTTC. Residues: CASSPGTSGSHEQYF. The full variable domain, completed using reference TRBV5-1 and TRBJ2-7, is KAGVTQTPRYLIKTRGQQVTLSCSPISGHRSVSWYQQTPGQGLQFLFEYFSETQRNKGNFPGRFSGRQFSNSRSEMNVSTLELGDSALYLCASSPGTSGSHEQYFGPGTRLTVT.

DNA for the CDR3: TGTGCCTGGAGTGCGGACAGGGGATTCACCGGGGAGCTGTTTTTT. Its translation is CAWSADRGFTGELFF. The chain combines TRBV30 with TRBJ2-2; the match to TRBD1 covers 9 bases. Germline CDR1 GTSNPN, CDR2 SVGIG (reference sequence). Trimming at V came to 1 base and at J to 4 bases, leaving 4 bases not matched to a gene. This CDR3 contains 15 residues. Based on the CDR3 plus reference TRBV30 and TRBJ2-2, the full variable domain is SQTIHQWPATLVQPVGSPLSLECTVEGTSNPNLYWYRQAAGRGLQLLFYSVGIGQISSEVPQNLSASRPQDRQFILSSKKLLLSDSGFYLCAWSADRGFTGELFFGEGSRLTVL.

V is TRBV20-1 and J is TRBJ2-5, with 8 bases fitting TRBD2. The CDR3 has 18 residues. With V trimmed by 5 bases and J by 2 bases, 19 bases remained unmatched. Germline V lookup: CDR1 DFQATT, CDR2 SNEGSKA (reference sequence). The CDR3 is CSAYHNSGKRGTQETQYF. CDR3 DNA: TGCAGTGCTTATCACAATAGCGGGAAAAGAGGAACGCAAGAGACCCAGTACTTC.

This chain links TRBV12-3 or TRBV12-4 with TRBJ2-3, with D tentatively TRBD1 or TRBD2 (5 bases each). The CDR3 totals 15 residues. The V gene lost 4 bases and the J gene lost 3 bases, with 14 bases spanning the gap. CDR3 in amino acids: CASSSGGPTTDTQYF. CDR3 in DNA: TGTGCCAGCAGTTCTGGGGGACCTACTACAGATACGCAGTATTTT.

J is TRBJ2-7 and V is TRBV5-1; D is possibly TRBD1 (6 bases). The CDR3 has 14 residues. Trimming took 4 bases from V and 1 from J, leaving 12 bases between them. From germline, CDR1 is SGHRS and CDR2 YFSETQ. The CDR3 bases are TGCGCCAGCAGCGAGGGACATAGTTCCTACGAGCAGTACTTC. The encoded protein is CASSEGHSSYEQYF.

The chain has TRBV12-3 or TRBV12-4 and TRBJ1-2; D gene unclear. V lost 0 bases to trimming and J lost 8 bases, with 13 bases between them. The CDR3 contains 14 residues. CDR3 DNA sequence: TGTGCCAGCAGTTTAGCGCCGGTTCCCGGGGGCTACACCTTC. The encoded protein is CASSLAPVPGGYTF.

There are a few counts of this clonotype. The chain is built from TRBV25-1 and TRBJ1-2; perhaps TRBD1 as D (6 bases). In germline, CDR1 is MGHDK, CDR2 SYGVNS. This CDR3 is built from 13 residues. The V end lost 5 bases, the J end lost 9 bases, and 16 bases lay between the germline ends. The CDR3 region is CASSPAGGASYTF. Written as DNA, the CDR3 is TGTGCCAGCAGTCCTGCGGGGGGCGCGAGCTACACCTTC.

Only a few counts were recorded for this clonotype. The chain carries TRBV3-1 and TRBJ1-1; 7 bases are shared with TRBD1. In germline, CDR1 is LGHDT, CDR2 YNNKEL (reference sequence). The V and J ends lost 3 bases and 0 bases, in that order; junction bases with no gene match: 4. The CDR3 has 15 amino acids. The CDR3 coding sequence is TGTGCCAGCAGCCACAGACAGGGATTGAACACTGAAGCTTTCTTT. Protein sequence: CASSHRQGLNTEAFF.

This clonotype was seen more than once but under ten times. The V call is TRBV5-5, the J call TRBJ2-5, with no clear D. CDR3 length equals 10 residues. Germline lookup yields CDR1 SGHKS and CDR2 YYEKEE (reference sequence). V lost 9 bases to trimming and J lost 5 bases, with 8 bases between them. Here the CDR3 reads CATHGETQYF. CDR3 nucleotide sequence: TGTGCCACCCATGGGGAGACCCAGTACTTC. Variable domain in full (rest from reference TRBV5-5 and TRBJ2-5): DAGVTQSPTHLIKTRGQQVTLRCSPISGHKSVSWYQQVLGQGPQFIFQYYEKEERGRGNFPDRFSARQFPNYSSELNVNALLLGDSALYLCATHGETQYFGPGTRLLVL.

The V gene is TRBV7-2, the J gene TRBJ2-7; the D is unclear. Germline V gene data show CDR1 as SGHTA and CDR2 as FQGNSA. V was pared by 7 bases and J by 6 bases, with 19 bases between. The CDR3 is made up of 14 amino acids. CDR3 in amino acids: CASIVDVGLSEQYF. The CDR3 nucleotides read TGTGCCAGCATAGTCGACGTGGGTCTCAGCGAGCAGTACTTC.

The rearrangement links TRBV20-1 to TRBJ1-6; 9 bases are a match to TRBD1. CDR1 and CDR2 (germline): DFQATT, SNEGSKA (reference sequence). The V gene end was trimmed by 2 bases and the J gene end by 6 bases; junction bases not matched to a gene: 5. This CDR3 region has 15 residues. CDR3 bases: TGCAGTGCTAGATTACAGGGGGCAGGTAATTCACCCCTCCACTTT. Translation: CSARLQGAGNSPLHF.

This clonotype showed up just a few times. V gene TRBV6-5 combines with J gene TRBJ1-2; a possible D gene is TRBD1 (5 bases). The V gene's germline CDR1 is MNHEY and CDR2 SVGAGI. With 4 bases removed from V and 3 bases from J, the gap between germline ends came to 12 bases. This CDR3 has 14 amino acids. This CDR3 reads CASSLGGFYYGYTF. The CDR3, as DNA: TGTGCCAGCAGTTTGGGGGGGTTTTACTATGGCTACACCTTC.

This chain connects TRBV11-2 to TRBJ2-1; 12 bases align to TRBD2. CDR1 is SGHAT and CDR2 is FQNNGV in the germline V gene. Germline trimming cut 4 bases from V and 0 bases from J; bases unmatched to any gene: 7. The CDR3 loop spans 18 amino acids. CDR3 nucleotide sequence: TGTGCCAGCAGCTGGGGGACTAGCGGGCGGAGCTCCTACAATGAGCAGTTCTTC. Protein product: CASSWGTSGRSSYNEQFF.

V gene TRBV11-2 combines with J gene TRBJ2-2; 11 nucleotides line up with TRBD1. Germline trimming cut 3 bases from V and 3 bases from J; bases unmatched to any gene: 9. This CDR3 spans 18 amino acids. The germline V gene has CDR1 SGHAT and CDR2 FQNNGV. The CDR3 region has the DNA TGTGCCAGCAGCTTCAACCAGGACAGGGGGCTTGACACCGGGGAGCTGTTTTTT. Amino acids: CASSFNQDRGLDTGELFF.

This clonotype occurred many times. The rearrangement joins TRBV12-3 or TRBV12-4 to TRBJ1-3; D is ambiguous. Trimming cost V 2 bases and J 0 bases, with 2 bases left between them. The CDR3 has 13 amino acids. CDR3 residues: CASSLNSGNTIYF. For the CDR3, the DNA is TGTGCCAGCAGTTTAAACTCTGGAAACACCATATATTTT.

This sequence joins TRBV5-1 and TRBJ2-3, with 10 bases that match TRBD1. The V and J ends lost 4 bases and 3 bases, in that order; junction bases with no gene match: 5. Germline CDR1 is SGHRS and CDR2 is YFSETQ. The CDR3 contains 15 residues. The CDR3 reads CASSEGQGTTDTQYF. The CDR3 region has the DNA TGCGCCAGCAGCGAGGGACAGGGGACGACAGATACGCAGTATTTT.

The sample holds a few counts of this clonotype. The chain has TRBV15 and TRBJ2-7; D might be TRBD2 (6 bases). Trimming shortened V by 1 base and J by 2 bases, and 6 bases separated the two germline ends. This CDR3 has 13 amino acids. The germline V gene encodes CDR1 LNHNV and CDR2 YYDKDF (reference sequence). The CDR3 region is CATSRGLAYEQYF. In DNA form, the CDR3 reads TGTGCCACCAGCAGAGGACTAGCCTACGAGCAGTACTTC.

With respect to this clonotype: Its ends do not fully match the called genes, so a read error is possible. V is TRBV25-1 and J is TRBJ1-1; D ambiguous. The CDR3 spans 12 residues. Germline V gives CDR1 MGHDK, CDR2 SYGVNS. CDR3: CASSEYNSEAFF. The CDR3 nucleotides read TGTGCCAGCAGTGAATATAACAGTGAAGCTTTCTTT.

The table lists this clonotype with a few counts. The chain is built from TRBV9 and TRBJ2-5; D ambiguous. V shed 0 bases and J shed 5 bases, with 5 bases lying between them. The germline CDR1 and CDR2 sequences are SGDLS and YYNGEE. This CDR3 has 12 residues. The CDR3 nucleotides read TGTGCCAGCAGCGTAGGTAGTGAGACCCAGTACTTC. Translated: CASSVGSETQYF.

The chain combines TRBV4-1 with TRBJ2-2; D is possibly TRBD1 or TRBD2 (5 bases each). This CDR3 spans 20 amino acids. The V end lost 4 bases, the J end lost 0 bases, and 24 bases lay between the germline ends. CDR1 and CDR2 (germline): MGHRA, YSYEKL. The CDR3 region is CASSRFKDGTGPPNTGELFF. The DNA of the CDR3 is TGCGCCAGCAGCCGTTTTAAAGATGGTACGGGGCCTCCGAACACCGGGGAGCTGTTTTTT.

This clonotype was seen at least ten times. The gene calls are TRBV5-1 and TRBJ2-1, with TRBD1 identical over 12 bases. The J segment lost 9 bases and the V segment lost 0 bases, leaving 4 bases of the junction unmatched. This CDR3 has 15 residues. The V gene's germline CDR1 is SGHRS and CDR2 YFSETQ. CDR3 residues: CASSLEGQGAGEQFF. In DNA form, the CDR3 reads TGCGCCAGCAGCTTGGAGGGACAGGGGGCTGGTGAGCAGTTCTTC.

The chain employs TRBV4-3 and TRBJ2-3; possible D gene TRBD1, 5 bases. Per germline, CDR1 LGHNA and CDR2 YSLEER. CDR3 size: 15 residues. V lost 0 bases, J lost 2 bases, and 9 bases lay in between. The CDR3 DNA reads TGCGCCAGCAGCCAAGAAGGGGTCCCCACAGATACGCAGTATTTT. Its translation is CASSQEGVPTDTQYF.